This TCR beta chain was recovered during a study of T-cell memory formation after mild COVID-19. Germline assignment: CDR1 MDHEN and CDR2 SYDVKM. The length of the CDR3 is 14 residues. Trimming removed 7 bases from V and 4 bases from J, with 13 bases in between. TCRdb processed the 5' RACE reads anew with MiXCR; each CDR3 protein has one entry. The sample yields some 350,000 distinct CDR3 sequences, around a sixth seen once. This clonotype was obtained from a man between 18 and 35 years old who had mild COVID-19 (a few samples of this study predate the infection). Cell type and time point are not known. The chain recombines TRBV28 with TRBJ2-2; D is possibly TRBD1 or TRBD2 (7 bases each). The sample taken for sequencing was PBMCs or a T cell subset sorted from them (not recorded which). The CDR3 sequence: CASNQGGSTGELFF. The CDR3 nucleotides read TGTGCCAGCAATCAGGGGGGGAGCACCGGGGAGCTGTTTTTT.